This is a list of T cell receptor beta chains from one sample in a study of OX40 agonist ivuxolimab in advanced cancers. TCRdb keeps only in-frame clones here, not all; method: immunoSEQ multiplex PCR. Among about 75,000 clones listed, roughly 89% were seen once. The sample here was CD4+ or CD8+ T cells sorted from blood, taken in a trial of the OX40 agonist ivuxolimab. The receptors originated from an adult with an advanced solid tumor such as melanoma, head and neck, liver or kidney cancer. CDR3s include the opening cysteine and the closing phenylalanine or tryptophan. The D gene is left open where the match is weak. Clone size is shown for a subset of rows, as once, few, many or a class of expanded clone.

V: TRBV28; size: -; J: TRBJ2-7; D: TRBD2; DNA: TGTGCCAGCAGTTTCCCACTAGCGGAGCTTACCTACGAGCAGTACTTC; CDR3: CASSFPLAELTYEQYF
V: TRBV29-1; size: -; J: TRBJ2-5; D: -; DNA: TGCAGCGTCGGTAGTGGACGGCACCAAGAGACCCAGTACTTC; CDR3: CSVGSGRHQETQYF
V: TRBV2; size: -; J: TRBJ2-3; D: TRBD1; DNA: TGTGCCACCCAGGAAGCGACAGGGATTACAGATACGCAGTATTTT; CDR3: CATQEATGITDTQYF
V: TRBV7-2; size: -; J: TRBJ2-5; D: -; DNA: TGTGCCAGCAGCCTTTCAGGCCTACCAGGGGGGAGGGAGACCCAGTACTTC; CDR3: CASSLSGLPGGRETQYF
V: TRBV28; size: -; J: TRBJ1-4; D: -; DNA: TGTGCCAGCGGGGGGGGGAGTAATGAAAAACTGTTTTTT; CDR3: CASGGGSNEKLFF
V: TRBV7-6; size: -; J: TRBJ2-5; D: -; DNA: TGTGCCAGCAGCTTGGGGGGCGCTACTAGTTCCCAGTACTTC; CDR3: CASSLGGATSSQYF
V: TRBV9; size: -; J: TRBJ1-4; D: TRBD1; DNA: TGTGCCAGCAGCCCGCAACAGGGGGCCAACGAAAAACTGTTTTTT; CDR3: CASSPQQGANEKLFF
V: TRBV7-2; size: -; J: TRBJ2-1; D: -; DNA: TGTGCCAGCAGCCTCAACAATGAGCAGTTCTTC; CDR3: CASSLNNEQFF
V: TRBV4-3; size: -; J: TRBJ2-7; D: -; DNA: TGCGCCAGCAGCCAAGATACACAGGGTCTCTACGAGCAGTACTTC; CDR3: CASSQDTQGLYEQYF
V: TRBV4-3; size: -; J: TRBJ2-3; D: -; DNA: TGCGCCAGCAGCTTGGGCCAGGGGATAGATACGCAGTATTTT; CDR3: CASSLGQGIDTQYF
V: TRBV5-6; size: -; J: TRBJ2-1; D: TRBD2; DNA: TGTGCCAGCAGCAAGAGACTAGCGGGGGCCGCCTACAATGAGCAGTTCTTC; CDR3: CASSKRLAGAAYNEQFF
V: TRBV7-2; size: -; J: TRBJ1-6; D: -; DNA: TGTGCCAGCAGCTCCAACCGGCCCGGAAATAATTCACCCCTCCACTTT; CDR3: CASSSNRPGNNSPLHF
V: TRBV11-2; size: -; J: TRBJ2-1; D: TRBD2; DNA: TGTGCCAGCAGCGCCCGCGGGGGGGTAAATGAGCAGTTCTTC; CDR3: CASSARGGVNEQFF
V: TRBV29-1; size: -; J: TRBJ1-2; D: TRBD1; DNA: TGCAGCGTCCTATCCGACAGGGCGGGCTATGGCTACACCTTC; CDR3: CSVLSDRAGYGYTF
V: TRBV6-1; size: -; J: TRBJ2-7; D: -; DNA: TGTGCCAGCAGTGCCATCCAAGGACGGTACCACCCCTTC; CDR3: CASSAIQGRYHPF
V: TRBV5-8; size: -; J: TRBJ2-5; D: -; DNA: TGTGCCAGCAGCTTGGGCGCGAACCAAGAGACCCAGTACTTC; CDR3: CASSLGANQETQYF
V: TRBV6-4; size: -; J: TRBJ2-7; D: -; DNA: TGTGCCAGCAGTCCTACCAGGGTCCCCTACGAGCAGTACTTC; CDR3: CASSPTRVPYEQYF
V: TRBV5-1; size: -; J: TRBJ1-1; D: -; DNA: TGCGCCAGCAGTTCAAGGGGGAAGAAGACTGAAGCTTTCTTT; CDR3: CASSSRGKKTEAFF
V: TRBV15; size: -; J: TRBJ2-1; D: -; DNA: TGTGCCACCAGCAGAGAACGGCAGGCCTCCTACAATGAGCAGTTCTTC; CDR3: CATSRERQASYNEQFF
V: TRBV5-6; size: -; J: TRBJ2-2; D: -; DNA: TGTGCCAGCAGCTTGTTCGGGGGCGCGAACACCGGGGAGCTGTTTTTT; CDR3: CASSLFGGANTGELFF
V: TRBV7-2; size: -; J: TRBJ1-4; D: -; DNA: TGTGCCAGCAGCTCTAGGAAGGGAGGGGAAAAACTGTTTTTT; CDR3: CASSSRKGGEKLFF
V: TRBV6-4; size: -; J: TRBJ2-1; D: -; DNA: TGTGCCAGCAGCCGACAGATGAGCTCCTACAATGAGCAGTTCTTC; CDR3: CASSRQMSSYNEQFF
V: TRBV6-1; size: once; J: TRBJ2-7; D: -; DNA: TGTGCCAGCAGGCTTACAGCCAACTACGAGCAGTACTTC; CDR3: CASRLTANYEQYF
V: TRBV6-5; size: once; J: TRBJ1-2; D: -; DNA: TGTGCCAGCAGTCACGGACCTGACTACACCTTC; CDR3: CASSHGPDYTF
V: TRBV6-1; size: -; J: TRBJ1-5; D: TRBD1; DNA: TGTGCCAGCAGTGTGACAGGGGGCCTGGACAATCAGCCCCAGCATTTT; CDR3: CASSVTGGLDNQPQHF
V: TRBV5-4; size: -; J: TRBJ2-5; D: -; DNA: TGTGCCAGCAGCAGTACTCAGGGGGGGGAGACCCAGTACTTC; CDR3: CASSSTQGGETQYF
V: TRBV19; size: -; J: TRBJ2-1; D: -; DNA: TGTGCCAGTAGTTTCCGGCGTATGGGCGTACAATACAATGAGCAGTTCTTC; CDR3: CASSFRRMGVQYNEQFF
V: TRBV5-1; size: -; J: TRBJ2-1; D: -; DNA: TGCGCCAGCAGCCTCTCCAGCGCGGGCGGATACAATGAGCAGTTCTTC; CDR3: CASSLSSAGGYNEQFF
V: TRBV2; size: -; J: TRBJ1-1; D: -; DNA: TGTGCCAGCAGTGCATCAGAATTAAACACTGAAGCTTTCTTT; CDR3: CASSASELNTEAFF
V: TRBV7-9; size: -; J: TRBJ2-7; D: TRBD2; DNA: TGTGCCAGCAGCCCCGGGGGGGGAGCGTACGAGCAGTACTTC; CDR3: CASSPGGGAYEQYF
V: TRBV29-1; size: -; J: TRBJ2-2; D: -; DNA: TGCAGCGTTGACAGGGGCAACACCGGGGAGCTGTTTTTT; CDR3: CSVDRGNTGELFF
V: TRBV28; size: -; J: TRBJ1-1; D: -; DNA: TGTGCCAGCCAAAGACAGATGAACACTGAAGCTTTCTTT; CDR3: CASQRQMNTEAFF
V: TRBV6-4; size: -; J: TRBJ2-2; D: -; DNA: TGTGCCAGCAGTGTTCGGGAGAACACCGGGGAGCTGTTTTTT; CDR3: CASSVRENTGELFF
V: TRBV30; size: -; J: TRBJ2-2; D: -; DNA: TGTGCCTGGAGAGTAGGGGTCGACACCGGGGAGCTGTTTTTT; CDR3: CAWRVGVDTGELFF
V: TRBV19; size: once; J: TRBJ1-5; D: -; DNA: TGTGCTGGGGCTCAAAATAGCAATCAGCCCCAGCATTTT; CDR3: CAGAQNSNQPQHF
V: TRBV9; size: -; J: TRBJ1-2; D: -; DNA: TGTGCCAGCAGCGTAGACGGGGGCAGCAATGGCTACACCTTC; CDR3: CASSVDGGSNGYTF
V: TRBV7-9; size: -; J: TRBJ2-1; D: -; DNA: TGTGCCAGCAGTCCATATTCCCCTAACAATGAGCAGTTCTTC; CDR3: CASSPYSPNNEQFF
V: TRBV5-6; size: -; J: TRBJ2-5; D: TRBD2; DNA: TGTGCCAGCAGCTTGGCCGCCCTACTAGCGGGACAAGAGACCCAGTACTTC; CDR3: CASSLAALLAGQETQYF
V: TRBV9; size: -; J: TRBJ2-3; D: -; DNA: TGTGCCAGCAGCGATACAGGGACCGCCACAGATACGCAGTATTTT; CDR3: CASSDTGTATDTQYF
V: TRBV4-3; size: -; J: TRBJ1-1; D: -; DNA: TGCGCCAGCAGCCAAGACACAGGGAGGGGCACTGAAGCTTTCTTT; CDR3: CASSQDTGRGTEAFF
V: TRBV4-3; size: -; J: TRBJ1-6; D: -; DNA: TGCGCCAGCAGCCAAGAGGGGGGGCGCCAGGGGAATTCACCCCTCCACTTT; CDR3: CASSQEGGRQGNSPLHF
V: TRBV29-1; size: -; J: TRBJ1-2; D: TRBD1; DNA: TGCAGCGTTTCCGACAGGGGGGGGAGCTATGGCTACACCTTC; CDR3: CSVSDRGGSYGYTF
V: TRBV5-1; size: -; J: TRBJ2-7; D: -; DNA: TGCGCCAGCAGCTTGAGGGTCTTCGAGACCGAGCAGTACTTC; CDR3: CASSLRVFETEQYF
V: TRBV2; size: medium-sized; J: TRBJ1-2; D: -; DNA: TGTGCCAGCACAATCTGGGAGAGAGGGAACTATGGCTACACCTTC; CDR3: CASTIWERGNYGYTF
V: TRBV5-4; size: -; J: TRBJ2-2; D: -; DNA: TGTGCCAGCAGCGACCCCCAGGGGGGCGGGGAGCTGTTTTTT; CDR3: CASSDPQGGGELFF
V: TRBV14; size: -; J: TRBJ1-1; D: -; DNA: TGTGCCAGCAGCCAGGATCATCCGAGCCGCATCACAGGGAATTATGAAGCTTTCTTT; CDR3: CASSQDHPSRITGNYEAFF
V: TRBV9; size: -; J: TRBJ2-6; D: -; DNA: TGTGCCAGCAGCGCTCAGAGCTCTGGGGCCAACGTCCTGACTTTC; CDR3: CASSAQSSGANVLTF
V: TRBV7-7; size: -; J: TRBJ2-1; D: TRBD2; DNA: TGTGCTAGCAGCTACGGACTAAGCGGGGGGAGGTCCTACAATGAGCAGTTCTTC; CDR3: CASSYGLSGGRSYNEQFF
V: TRBV4-1; size: once; J: TRBJ1-2; D: -; DNA: TGCGCCAGCAGCCAAGATCTTGTGGGGGCGAATGGCTACACCTTC; CDR3: CASSQDLVGANGYTF
V: TRBV9; size: -; J: TRBJ1-3; D: -; DNA: TGTGCCAGCAGCCCGGACCCTGGAAACACCATATATTTT; CDR3: CASSPDPGNTIYF
V: TRBV4-2; size: -; J: TRBJ1-1; D: -; DNA: TGTGCCAGCAACCAACAGGGCATGAACACTGAAGCTTTCTTT; CDR3: CASNQQGMNTEAFF
V: TRBV9; size: -; J: TRBJ2-5; D: -; DNA: TGTGCCAGCAGCAAACAGGACGGAGAGACCCAGTACTTC; CDR3: CASSKQDGETQYF
V: TRBV5-5; size: -; J: TRBJ1-2; D: -; DNA: TGTGCCAGCAGCTTGGAGAGCGTCAGGGACTATGGCTACACCTTC; CDR3: CASSLESVRDYGYTF
V: TRBV18; size: -; J: TRBJ2-7; D: TRBD1; DNA: TGTGCCAGCTCAGAGGGGGCCAGCTCCTACGAGCAGTACTTC; CDR3: CASSEGASSYEQYF
V: TRBV7-3; size: -; J: TRBJ2-3; D: -; DNA: TGTGCCAGCAGTGGGACAACGACAGATACGCAGTATTTT; CDR3: CASSGTTTDTQYF
V: TRBV7-3; size: -; J: TRBJ2-3; D: -; DNA: TGTGCCAGCAGCTTATGGGAGAGCACAGATATGCAGTATTTT; CDR3: CASSLWESTDMQYF
V: TRBV5-1; size: once; J: TRBJ2-3; D: -; DNA: TGCGCCAGCAGCTTGGGAGGGCCCCGAAGCACAGATACGCAGTATTTT; CDR3: CASSLGGPRSTDTQYF